The rows below give T cell receptor beta chains drawn from one sample of a study of Graves' ophthalmopathy and Graves' hyperthyroidism. Using its own MiXCR run on the multiplex PCR reads, TCRdb lists one record per CDR3 protein. Among about 400,000 distinct CDR3 sequences listed, around 20% were seen once. Material: peripheral blood. Source of these receptors: a young woman with Graves' ophthalmopathy. Both conserved end residues are trimmed from each CDR3.

>TRBV28|TRBJ1-3
ASSLASPGGGNTIY
>TRBV4-3|TRBJ2-5
ASSQAFGRREETQY
>TRBV19|TRBJ2-5
ASSSKATGGITQETQY
>TRBV11-2|TRBJ2-5
ASSLDLVGSGGVGTQY
>TRBV5-1|TRBJ1-2
ASSLGQGDYGYT
>TRBV18|TRBJ2-7
ASSPEPTRQGEQY
>TRBV28|TRBJ2-7
ASSTGTGGEQY
>TRBV5-4|TRBJ1-1
ASSSRGGSGMNTEAF
>TRBV12-3/TRBV12-4|TRBJ2-7
ASSYPGQGNEQY
>TRBV7-6|TRBJ1-2
ASSTGQDST
>TRBV20-1|TRBJ2-7
SANLGGYEQY
>TRBV20-1|TRBJ1-6
SAGGGSSYNSPLH
>TRBV28|TRBJ2-7
ASSGYEEQY
>TRBV28|TRBJ1-6
ASTLTTGVSPLH
>TRBV12-3/TRBV12-4|TRBJ2-5
ASSFPDSGSETQY
>TRBV7-2|TRBJ2-7
ASSLLLAGKNEQY
>TRBV18|TRBJ1-2
ASSPQGGVSYGYT
>TRBV6-1|TRBJ1-1
ASRIGAGINTEAF
>TRBV12-5|TRBJ1-1
ASLNWIGRDTEAF
>TRBV24-1|TRBJ1-5
ATMDGSNQPQH
>TRBV15|TRBJ2-7
ATSGLGGILDEQY
>TRBV6-1|TRBJ1-5
ASTLGRGHNQPQH
>TRBV6-1|TRBJ2-5
ASSPRGARGQETQY
>TRBV27|TRBJ2-7
ASSSDSTYEQY
>TRBV25-1|TRBJ1-5
ASRTGELNQPQH
>TRBV7-9|TRBJ1-1
ASSLEGAGAGEAF